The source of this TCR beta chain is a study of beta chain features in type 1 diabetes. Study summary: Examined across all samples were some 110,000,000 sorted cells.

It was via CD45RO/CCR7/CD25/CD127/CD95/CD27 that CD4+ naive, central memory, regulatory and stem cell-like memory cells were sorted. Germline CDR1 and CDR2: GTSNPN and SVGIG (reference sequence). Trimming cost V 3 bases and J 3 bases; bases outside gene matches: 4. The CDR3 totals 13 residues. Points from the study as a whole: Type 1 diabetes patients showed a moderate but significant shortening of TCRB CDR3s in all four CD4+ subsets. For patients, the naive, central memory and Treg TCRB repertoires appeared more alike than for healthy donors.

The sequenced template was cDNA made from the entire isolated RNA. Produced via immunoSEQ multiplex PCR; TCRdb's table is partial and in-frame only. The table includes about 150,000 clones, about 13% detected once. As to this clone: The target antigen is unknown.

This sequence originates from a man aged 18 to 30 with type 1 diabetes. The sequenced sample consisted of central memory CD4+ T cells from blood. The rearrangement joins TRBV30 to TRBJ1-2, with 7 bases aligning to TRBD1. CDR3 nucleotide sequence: TGTGCCTGGAGCGCTCAGGGGGACTATGGCTACACCTTC. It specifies CAWSAQGDYGYTF. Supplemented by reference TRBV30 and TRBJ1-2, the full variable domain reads SQTIHQWPATLVQPVGSPLSLECTVEGTSNPNLYWYRQAAGRGLQLLFYSVGIGQISSEVPQNLSASRPQDRQFILSSKKLLLSDSGFYLCAWSAQGDYGYTFGSGTRLTVV.